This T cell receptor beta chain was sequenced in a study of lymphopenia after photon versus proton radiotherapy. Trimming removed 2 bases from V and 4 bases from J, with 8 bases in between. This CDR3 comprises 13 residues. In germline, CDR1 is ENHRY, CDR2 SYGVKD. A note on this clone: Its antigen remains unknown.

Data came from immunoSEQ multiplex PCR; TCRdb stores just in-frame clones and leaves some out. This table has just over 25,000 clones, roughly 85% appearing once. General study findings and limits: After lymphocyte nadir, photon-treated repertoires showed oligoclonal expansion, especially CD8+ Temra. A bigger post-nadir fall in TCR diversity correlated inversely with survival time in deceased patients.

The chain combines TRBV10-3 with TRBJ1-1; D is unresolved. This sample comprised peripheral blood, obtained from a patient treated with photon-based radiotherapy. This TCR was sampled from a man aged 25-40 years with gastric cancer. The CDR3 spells CAISEREITEAFF. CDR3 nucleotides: TGTGCCATCAGTGAGAGGGAGATCACTGAAGCTTTCTTT.